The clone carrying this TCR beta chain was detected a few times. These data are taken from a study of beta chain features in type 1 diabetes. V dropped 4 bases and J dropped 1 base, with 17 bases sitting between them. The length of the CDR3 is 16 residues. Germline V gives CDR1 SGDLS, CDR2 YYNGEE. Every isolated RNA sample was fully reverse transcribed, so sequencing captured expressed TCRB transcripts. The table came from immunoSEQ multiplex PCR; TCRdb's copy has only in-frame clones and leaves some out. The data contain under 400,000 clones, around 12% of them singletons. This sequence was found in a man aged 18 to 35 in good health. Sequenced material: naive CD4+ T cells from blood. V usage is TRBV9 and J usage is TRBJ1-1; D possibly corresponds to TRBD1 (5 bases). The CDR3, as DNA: TGTGCCAGCAGCAAAACCTTCCGGGACTCGAACACTGAAGCTTTCTTT. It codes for CASSKTFRDSNTEAFF.